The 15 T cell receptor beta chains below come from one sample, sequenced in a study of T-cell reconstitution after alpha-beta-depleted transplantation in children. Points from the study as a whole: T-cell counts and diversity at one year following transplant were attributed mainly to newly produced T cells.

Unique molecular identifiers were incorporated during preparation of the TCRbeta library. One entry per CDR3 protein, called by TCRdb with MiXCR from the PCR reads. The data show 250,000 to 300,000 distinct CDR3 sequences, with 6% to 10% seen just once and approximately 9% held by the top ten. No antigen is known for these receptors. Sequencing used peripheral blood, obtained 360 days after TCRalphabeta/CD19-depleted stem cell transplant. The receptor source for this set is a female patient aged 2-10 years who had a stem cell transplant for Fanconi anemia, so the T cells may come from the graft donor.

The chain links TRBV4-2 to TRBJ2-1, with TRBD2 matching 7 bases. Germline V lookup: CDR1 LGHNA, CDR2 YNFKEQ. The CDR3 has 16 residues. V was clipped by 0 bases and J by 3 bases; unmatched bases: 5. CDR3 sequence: CASSQDSTGGYNEQFF. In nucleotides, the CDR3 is TGTGCCAGCAGCCAAGATTCCACGGGGGGCTACAATGAGCAGTTCTTC.

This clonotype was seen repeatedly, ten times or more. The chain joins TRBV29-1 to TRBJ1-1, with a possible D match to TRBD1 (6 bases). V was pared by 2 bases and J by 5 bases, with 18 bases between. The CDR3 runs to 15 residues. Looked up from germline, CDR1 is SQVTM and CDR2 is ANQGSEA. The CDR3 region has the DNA TGCAGCGTTGAATGGGGGGGGCGACCCCGGACTGAAGCTTTCTTT. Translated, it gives CSVEWGGRPRTEAFF.

The CDR3 loop is CASWQESEKLFF. CDR3 sequence (DNA): TGTGCCAGCTGGCAAGAGAGTGAAAAACTGTTTTTT. The rearrangement links TRBV2 to TRBJ1-4; D gene ambiguous. V gave up 8 bases and J gave up 7 bases, with 11 bases separating them. Germline lookup yields CDR1 SNHLY and CDR2 FYNNEI. The CDR3 consists of 12 residues.

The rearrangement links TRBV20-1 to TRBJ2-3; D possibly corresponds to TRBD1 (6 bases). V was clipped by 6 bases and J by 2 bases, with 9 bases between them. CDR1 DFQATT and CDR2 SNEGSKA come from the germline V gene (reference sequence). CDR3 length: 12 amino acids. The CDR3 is CSARGDTDTQYF. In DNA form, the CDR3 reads TGCAGTGCCAGGGGCGACACAGATACGCAGTATTTT.

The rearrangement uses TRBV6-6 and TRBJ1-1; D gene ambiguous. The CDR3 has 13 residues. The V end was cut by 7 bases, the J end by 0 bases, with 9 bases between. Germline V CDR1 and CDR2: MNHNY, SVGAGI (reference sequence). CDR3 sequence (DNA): TGTGCCAGCAAAGTCTGGGTGAACACTGAAGCTTTCTTT. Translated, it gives CASKVWVNTEAFF.

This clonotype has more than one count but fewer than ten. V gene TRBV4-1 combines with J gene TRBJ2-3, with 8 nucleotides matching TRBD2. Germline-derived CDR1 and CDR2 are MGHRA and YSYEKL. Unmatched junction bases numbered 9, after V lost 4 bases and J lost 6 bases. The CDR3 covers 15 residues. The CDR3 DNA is TGCGCCAGCAGCCTAGGACTAGCACCGCGTGATACGCAGTATTTT. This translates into CASSLGLAPRDTQYF.

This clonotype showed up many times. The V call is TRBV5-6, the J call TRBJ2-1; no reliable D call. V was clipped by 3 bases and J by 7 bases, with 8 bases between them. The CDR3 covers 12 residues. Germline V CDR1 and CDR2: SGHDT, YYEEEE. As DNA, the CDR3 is TGTGCCAGCAGCTCTTGGGGAAATGAGCAGTTCTTC. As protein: CASSSWGNEQFF. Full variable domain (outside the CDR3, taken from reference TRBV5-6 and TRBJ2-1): DAGVTQSPTHLIKTRGQQVTLRCSPKSGHDTVSWYQQALGQGPQFIFQYYEEEERQRGNFPDRFSGHQFPNYSSELNVNALLLGDSALYLCASSSWGNEQFFGPGTRLTVL.

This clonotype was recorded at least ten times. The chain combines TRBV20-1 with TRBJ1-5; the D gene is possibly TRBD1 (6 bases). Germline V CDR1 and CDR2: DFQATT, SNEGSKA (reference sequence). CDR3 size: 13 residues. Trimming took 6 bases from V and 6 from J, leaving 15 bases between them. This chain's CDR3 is CSAGTSSIQPQHF. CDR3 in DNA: TGCAGTGCGGGGACATCTTCGATTCAGCCCCAGCATTTT.

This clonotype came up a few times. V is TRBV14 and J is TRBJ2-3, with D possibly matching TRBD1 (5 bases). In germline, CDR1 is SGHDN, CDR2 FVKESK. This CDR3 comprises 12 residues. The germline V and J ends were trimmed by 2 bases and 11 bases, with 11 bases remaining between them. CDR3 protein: CASSQYPGLQYF. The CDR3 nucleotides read TGTGCCAGCAGCCAATATCCAGGGCTGCAGTATTTT.

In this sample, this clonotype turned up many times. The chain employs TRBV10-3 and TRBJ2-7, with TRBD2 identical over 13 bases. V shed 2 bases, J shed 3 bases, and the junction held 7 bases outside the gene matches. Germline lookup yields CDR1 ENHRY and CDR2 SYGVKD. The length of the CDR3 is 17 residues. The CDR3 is CAISEPGTSGALYEQYV. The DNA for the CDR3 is TGTGCCATCAGTGAGCCTGGGACTAGCGGGGCCCTCTACGAGCAGTACGTC.

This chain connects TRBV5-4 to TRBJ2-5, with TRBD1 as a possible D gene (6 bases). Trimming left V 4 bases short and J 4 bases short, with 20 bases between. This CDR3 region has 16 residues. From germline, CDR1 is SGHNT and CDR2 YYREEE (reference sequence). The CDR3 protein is CASSREQGGMGETQYF. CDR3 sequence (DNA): TGTGCCAGCAGCCGAGAACAAGGGGGTATGGGAGAGACCCAGTACTTC. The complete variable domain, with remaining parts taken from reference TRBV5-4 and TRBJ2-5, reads ETGVTQSPTHLIKTRGQQVTLRCSSQSGHNTVSWYQQALGQGPQFIFQYYREEENGRGNFPPRFSGLQFPNYSSELNVNALELDDSALYLCASSREQGGMGETQYFGPGTRLLVL.

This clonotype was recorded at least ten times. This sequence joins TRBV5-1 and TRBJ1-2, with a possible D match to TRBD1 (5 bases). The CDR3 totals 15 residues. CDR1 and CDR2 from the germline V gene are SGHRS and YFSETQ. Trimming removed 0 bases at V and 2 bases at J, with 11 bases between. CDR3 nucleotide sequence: TGCGCCAGCAGCTTGGAGGCGGGGACCAACTATGGCTACACCTTC. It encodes CASSLEAGTNYGYTF.

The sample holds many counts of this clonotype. The CDR3 sequence: CASSLKVAGELFF. The CDR3 DNA reads as TGCGCCAGCAGCCTTAAAGTTGCCGGGGAGCTGTTTTTT. V gene TRBV5-1 combines with J gene TRBJ2-2; no reliable D call. The CDR3 extends over 13 amino acids. In germline, CDR1 is SGHRS, CDR2 YFSETQ. V lost 4 bases, J lost 6 bases, and 10 bases lay in between.

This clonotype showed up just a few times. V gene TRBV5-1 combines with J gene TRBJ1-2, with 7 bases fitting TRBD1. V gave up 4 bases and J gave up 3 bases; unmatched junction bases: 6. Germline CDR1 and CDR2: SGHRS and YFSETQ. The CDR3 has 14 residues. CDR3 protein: CASSPRDSYYGYTF. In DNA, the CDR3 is TGCGCCAGCAGCCCGAGGGACAGCTACTATGGCTACACCTTC.

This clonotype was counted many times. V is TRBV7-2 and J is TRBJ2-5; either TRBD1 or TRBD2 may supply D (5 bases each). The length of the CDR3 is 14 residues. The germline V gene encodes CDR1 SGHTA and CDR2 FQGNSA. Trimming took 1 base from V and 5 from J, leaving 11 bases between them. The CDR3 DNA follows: TGTGCCAGCAGCTTAGGTGTCTGGGGGGAGACCCAGTACTTC. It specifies CASSLGVWGETQYF.